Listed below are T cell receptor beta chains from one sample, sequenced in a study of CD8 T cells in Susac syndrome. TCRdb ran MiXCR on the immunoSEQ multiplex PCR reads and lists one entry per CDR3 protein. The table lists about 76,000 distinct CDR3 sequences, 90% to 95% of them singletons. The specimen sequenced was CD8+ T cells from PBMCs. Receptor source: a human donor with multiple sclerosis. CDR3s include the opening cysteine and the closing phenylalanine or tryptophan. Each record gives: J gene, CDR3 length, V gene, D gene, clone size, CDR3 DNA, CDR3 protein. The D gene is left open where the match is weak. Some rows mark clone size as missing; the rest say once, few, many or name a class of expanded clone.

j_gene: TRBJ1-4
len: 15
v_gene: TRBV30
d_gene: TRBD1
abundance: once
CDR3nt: TGTGCCTGGAGAGTAAGGGACAGTTTGTGGGAAAAACTGTTTTTT
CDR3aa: CAWRVRDSLWEKLFF

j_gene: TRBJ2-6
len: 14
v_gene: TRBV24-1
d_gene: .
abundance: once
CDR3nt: TGTGCCACCAGTCTAGCCAATGGGGCCAACGTCCTGACTTTC
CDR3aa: CATSLANGANVLTF

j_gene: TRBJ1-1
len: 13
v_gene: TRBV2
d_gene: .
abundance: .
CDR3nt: TGTGCCAGCAGTAGAGGGGAAGTGACTGAAGCTTTCTTT
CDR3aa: CASSRGEVTEAFF

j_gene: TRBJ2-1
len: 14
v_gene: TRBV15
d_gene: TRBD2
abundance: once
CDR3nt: TGTGCCACCAGCACACTAGCGATGTACAATGAGCAGTTCTTC
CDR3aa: CATSTLAMYNEQFF

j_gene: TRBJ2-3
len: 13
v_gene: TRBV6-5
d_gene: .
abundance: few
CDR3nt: TGTGCCAGCAGTTACTCGAGCACAGATACGCAGTATTTT
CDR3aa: CASSYSSTDTQYF

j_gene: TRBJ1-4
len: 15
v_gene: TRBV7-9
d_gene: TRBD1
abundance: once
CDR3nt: TGTGCCAGCAGAGACGACAGGGGGCGGAATGAAAAACTGTTTTTT
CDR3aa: CASRDDRGRNEKLFF

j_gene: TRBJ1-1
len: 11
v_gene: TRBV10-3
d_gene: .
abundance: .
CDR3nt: TGTGCCATCAGGGGGAACACTGAAGCTTTCTTT
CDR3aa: CAIRGNTEAFF

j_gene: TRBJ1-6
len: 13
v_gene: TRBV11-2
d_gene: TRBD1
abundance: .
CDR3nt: TGTGCCAGCAGCTTAGGACAGGGCCTTTTCCTCCACTTT
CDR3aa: CASSLGQGLFLHF

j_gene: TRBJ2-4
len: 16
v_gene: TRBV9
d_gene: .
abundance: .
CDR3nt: TGTGCCAGCAGCGTAGCACCGACAGAAGCCAAAAACATTCAGTACTTC
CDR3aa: CASSVAPTEAKNIQYF

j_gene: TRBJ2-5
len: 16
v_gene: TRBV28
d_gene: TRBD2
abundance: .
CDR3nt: TGTGCCAGCAGTTTAACACTAGCGGGATTTGGTGAGACCCAGTACTTC
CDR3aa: CASSLTLAGFGETQYF

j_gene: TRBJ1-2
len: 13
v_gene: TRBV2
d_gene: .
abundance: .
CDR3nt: TGTGCCAGCAGTGATACGACTAACTATGGCTACACCTTC
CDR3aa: CASSDTTNYGYTF

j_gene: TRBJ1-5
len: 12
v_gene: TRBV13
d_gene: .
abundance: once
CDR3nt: TGTGCCAGCAGCCTACATGGTCAGCCCCAGCATTTT
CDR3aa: CASSLHGQPQHF

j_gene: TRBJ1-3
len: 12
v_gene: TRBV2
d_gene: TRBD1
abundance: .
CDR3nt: TGTGCCACCAGGGGGTCGGGAAACACCATATATTTT
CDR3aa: CATRGSGNTIYF

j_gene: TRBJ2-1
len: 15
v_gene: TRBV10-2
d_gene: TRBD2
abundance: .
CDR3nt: TGCGCCAGCAGTGAGCTAGCGGGGCGCTACAATGAGCAGTTCTTC
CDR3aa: CASSELAGRYNEQFF

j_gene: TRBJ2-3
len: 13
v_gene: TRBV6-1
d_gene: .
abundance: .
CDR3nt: TGTGCCAGCAGTGAAGTGGCGGGAGATACGCAGTATTTT
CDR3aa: CASSEVAGDTQYF

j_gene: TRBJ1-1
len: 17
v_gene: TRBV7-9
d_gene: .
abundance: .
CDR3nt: TGTGCCAGCAGCCGAGGGGTTGAGGGCAATTCGAACACTGAAGCTTTCTTT
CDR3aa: CASSRGVEGNSNTEAFF

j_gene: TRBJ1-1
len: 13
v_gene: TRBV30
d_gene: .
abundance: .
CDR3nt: TGTGCCTGGAGCCCAACACGGACGGGAGAAGCTTTCTTT
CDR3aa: CAWSPTRTGEAFF

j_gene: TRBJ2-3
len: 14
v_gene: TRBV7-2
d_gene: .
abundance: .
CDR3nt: TGTGCCAGCAGCTTAGTCTCCTTTCCAGATACGCAGTATTTT
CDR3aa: CASSLVSFPDTQYF

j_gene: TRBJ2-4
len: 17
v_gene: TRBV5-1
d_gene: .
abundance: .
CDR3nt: TGCGCCAGCAGCTTGGGACCGATGTCCGTATCCAAAAACATTCAGTACTTC
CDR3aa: CASSLGPMSVSKNIQYF

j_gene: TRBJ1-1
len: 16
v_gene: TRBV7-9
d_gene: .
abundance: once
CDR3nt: TGTGCCAGCAGTACCGGGGGAGTACAAGGGAACACTGAAGCTTTCTTT
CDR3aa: CASSTGGVQGNTEAFF

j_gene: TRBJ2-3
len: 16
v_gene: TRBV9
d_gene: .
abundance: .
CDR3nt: TGTGCCAGCAGCCTACTCTTGGGGGGCATCACAGATACGCAGTATTTT
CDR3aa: CASSLLLGGITDTQYF

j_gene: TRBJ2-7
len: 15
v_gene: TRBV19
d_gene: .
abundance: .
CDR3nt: TGTGCCAGTAGTATAGGCCAAGGGATATCCTACGAGCAGTACTTC
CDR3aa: CASSIGQGISYEQYF

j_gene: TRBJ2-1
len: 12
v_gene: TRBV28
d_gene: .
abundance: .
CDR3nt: TGTGCCAGCAGTCCCGCGGAGTATGAGCAGTTCTTC
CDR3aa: CASSPAEYEQFF

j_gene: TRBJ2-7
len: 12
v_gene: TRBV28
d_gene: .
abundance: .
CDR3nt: TGTGCCAGCAGTTCCCGGCGGGACGAGCAGTACTTC
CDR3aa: CASSSRRDEQYF

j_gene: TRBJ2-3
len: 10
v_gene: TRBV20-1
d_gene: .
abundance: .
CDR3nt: TGCAGTGCTGCCGGAGATACGCAGTATTTT
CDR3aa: CSAAGDTQYF

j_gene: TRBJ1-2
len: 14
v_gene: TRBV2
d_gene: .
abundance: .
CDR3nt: TGTGCCAGCAGTGAAACAGCAATGAACTATGGCTACACCTTC
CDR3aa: CASSETAMNYGYTF

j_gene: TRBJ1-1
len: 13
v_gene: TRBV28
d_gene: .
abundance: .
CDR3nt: TGTGCCAGCAGTTTATCTGGGGACACTGAAGCTTTCTTT
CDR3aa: CASSLSGDTEAFF

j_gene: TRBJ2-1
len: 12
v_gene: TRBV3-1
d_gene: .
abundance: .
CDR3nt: TGTGCCAGCAGCCACGCGGAGAATGAGCAGTTCTTC
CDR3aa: CASSHAENEQFF

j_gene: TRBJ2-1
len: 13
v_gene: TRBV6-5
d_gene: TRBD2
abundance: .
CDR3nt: TGTGCCAGCGGGGGACTAGTAGACAATGAGCAGTTCTTC
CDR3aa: CASGGLVDNEQFF

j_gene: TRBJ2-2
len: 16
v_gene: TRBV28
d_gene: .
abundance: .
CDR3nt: TGTGCCAGCAGGGGGTTAGCCCCCAGGGCATACGGGGAGCTGTTTTTT
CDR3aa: CASRGLAPRAYGELFF

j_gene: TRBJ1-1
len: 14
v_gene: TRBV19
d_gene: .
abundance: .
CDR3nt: TGTGCCAGTAGATCTCTCGGGGGCGGCACTGAAGCTTTCTTT
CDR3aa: CASRSLGGGTEAFF

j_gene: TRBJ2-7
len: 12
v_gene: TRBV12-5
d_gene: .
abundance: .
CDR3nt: TGTGCTAGTGGTTTGTCCGTCTACGAGCAGTACTTC
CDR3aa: CASGLSVYEQYF

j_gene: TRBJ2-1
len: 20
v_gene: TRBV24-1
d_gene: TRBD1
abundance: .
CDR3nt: TGTGCCACCAGTGATTTCTCTCCGGGACAGGGGCAGAGCTCCTACAATGAGCAGTTCTTC
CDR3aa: CATSDFSPGQGQSSYNEQFF

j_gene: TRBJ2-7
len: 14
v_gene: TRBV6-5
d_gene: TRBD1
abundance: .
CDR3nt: TGTGCCAGCAGCTTGGGACAGGGGGCCTACGAGCAGTACTTC
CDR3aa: CASSLGQGAYEQYF

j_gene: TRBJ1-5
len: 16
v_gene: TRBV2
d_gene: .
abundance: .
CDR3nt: TGTGCCAGCAGCCAAGGACTACCCCGCTCCAATCAGCCCCAGCATTTT
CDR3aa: CASSQGLPRSNQPQHF

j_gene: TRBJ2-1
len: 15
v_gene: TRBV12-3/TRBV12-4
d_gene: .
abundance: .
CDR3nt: TGTGCCAGCAGCCCACTCAATGGCTCCTACAATGAGCAGTTCTTC
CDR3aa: CASSPLNGSYNEQFF

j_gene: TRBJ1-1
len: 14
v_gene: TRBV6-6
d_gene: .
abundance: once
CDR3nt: TGTGCCAGCAGTTACTATCCGGCGAACACTGAAGCTTTCTTT
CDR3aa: CASSYYPANTEAFF